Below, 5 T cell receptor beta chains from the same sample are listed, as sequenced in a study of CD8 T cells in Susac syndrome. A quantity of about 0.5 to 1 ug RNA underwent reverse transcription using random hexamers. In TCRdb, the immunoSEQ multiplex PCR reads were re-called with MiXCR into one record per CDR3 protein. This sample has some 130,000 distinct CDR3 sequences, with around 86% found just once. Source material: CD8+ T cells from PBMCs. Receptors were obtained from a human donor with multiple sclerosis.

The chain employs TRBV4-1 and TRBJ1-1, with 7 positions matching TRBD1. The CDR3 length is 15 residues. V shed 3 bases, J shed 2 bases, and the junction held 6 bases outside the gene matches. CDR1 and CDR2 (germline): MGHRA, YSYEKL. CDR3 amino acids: CASSHRGQDNTEAFF. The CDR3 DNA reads TGCGCCAGCAGCCATCGCGGACAGGACAACACTGAAGCTTTCTTT.

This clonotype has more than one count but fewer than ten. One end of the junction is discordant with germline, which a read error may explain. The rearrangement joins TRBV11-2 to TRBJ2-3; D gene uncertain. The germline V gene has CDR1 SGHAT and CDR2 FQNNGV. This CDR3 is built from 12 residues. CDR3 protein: CASSRGAETQYF. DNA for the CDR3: TGTGCCAGCAGCCGAGGAGCAGAAACGCAGTATTTT.

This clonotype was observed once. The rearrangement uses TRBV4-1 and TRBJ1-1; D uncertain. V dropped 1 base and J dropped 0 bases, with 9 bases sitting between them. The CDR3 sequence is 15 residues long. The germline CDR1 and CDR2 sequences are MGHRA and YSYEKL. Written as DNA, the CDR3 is TGCGCCAGCAGCCAAGTGCCGAGCATGAACACTGAAGCTTTCTTT. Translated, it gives CASSQVPSMNTEAFF.

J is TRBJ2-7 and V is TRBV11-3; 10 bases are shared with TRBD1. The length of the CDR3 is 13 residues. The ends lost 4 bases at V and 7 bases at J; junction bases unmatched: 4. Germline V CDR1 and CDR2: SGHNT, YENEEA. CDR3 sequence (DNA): TGTGCCAGCAGCTCCGGGACAGGGGATGAGCAGTACGTC. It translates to CASSSGTGDEQYV.

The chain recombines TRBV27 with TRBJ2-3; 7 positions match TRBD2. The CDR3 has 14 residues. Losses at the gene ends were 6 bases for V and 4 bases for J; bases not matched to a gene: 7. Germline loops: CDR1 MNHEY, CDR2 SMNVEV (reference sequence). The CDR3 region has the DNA TGTGCCAGCAGACACGGACGGGGGGCAGATACGCAGTATTTT. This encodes CASRHGRGADTQYF.